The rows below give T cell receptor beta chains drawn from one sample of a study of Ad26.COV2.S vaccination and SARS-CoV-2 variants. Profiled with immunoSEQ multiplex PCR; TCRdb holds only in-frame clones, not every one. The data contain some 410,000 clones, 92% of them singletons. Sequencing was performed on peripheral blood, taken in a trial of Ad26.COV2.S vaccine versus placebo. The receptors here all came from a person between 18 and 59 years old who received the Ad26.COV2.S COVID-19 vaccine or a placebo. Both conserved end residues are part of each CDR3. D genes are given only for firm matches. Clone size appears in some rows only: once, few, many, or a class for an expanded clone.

TGTGCCAGCAGTTACGAACAGGGGTCATGGGTCCAAGAGACCCAGTACTTC,CASSYEQGSWVQETQYF,TRBV6-2/TRBV6-3,17,.,TRBJ2-5,TRBD1
TGTGCCAGCTCACTGACACTAGCGGGGGGGCCGAGGTCCCAGTACTTC,CASSLTLAGGPRSQYF,TRBV18,16,once,TRBJ2-5,TRBD2
TGTGCCAGCAGCTTGGATGGCATTTGGGGGTTGGCATCCTACGAGCAGTACTTC,CASSLDGIWGLASYEQYF,TRBV5-4,18,.,TRBJ2-7,.
TGCAGTGCTAGTGACGATAGGGACAGCCCTGAAGCTTTCTTT,CSASDDRDSPEAFF,TRBV20-1,14,once,TRBJ1-1,TRBD1
TGTGCCAGCAGCCGGGGACAGTCCTCCTACGAGCAGTACTTC,CASSRGQSSYEQYF,TRBV7-2,14,.,TRBJ2-7,TRBD1
TGTGCCAGCTCACCCTATGGGACAGGGAACACCGGGGAGCTGTTTTTT,CASSPYGTGNTGELFF,TRBV18,16,.,TRBJ2-2,TRBD1
TGTGCCAGTAGTATCCTCGGGACTAGCGGGGGGCCAGGGAACATTCAGTACTTC,CASSILGTSGGPGNIQYF,TRBV19,18,.,TRBJ2-4,TRBD2
TGTGCCAGCCAGAGGGTTCAAGAGACCCAGTACTTC,CASQRVQETQYF,TRBV28,12,.,TRBJ2-5,.
TGTGCCAGTAGTTACAGACATTATAGCAATCAGCCCCAGCATTTT,CASSYRHYSNQPQHF,TRBV19,15,.,TRBJ1-5,.
TGCGCCAGCAGCACTACAGGGGCTAATGAAAAACTGTTTTTT,CASSTTGANEKLFF,TRBV5-1,14,.,TRBJ1-4,TRBD1
TGTGCCAGCAGCTTAGGTGCAGGCCGAACCTACGAGCAGTACTTC,CASSLGAGRTYEQYF,TRBV7-9,15,.,TRBJ2-7,.
TGTGCCACCAGCAGAGGGGTGCAGGGGGCGGGTAAGTCCTACGAGCAGTACTTC,CATSRGVQGAGKSYEQYF,TRBV15,18,.,TRBJ2-7,TRBD1
TGCGCCAGCAGCCAAGATCGGAGCGGGGGGGCCCCCTACAATGAGCAGTTCTTC,CASSQDRSGGAPYNEQFF,TRBV4-3,18,.,TRBJ2-1,TRBD2
TGTGCCAGCAGCTTAGAGGGCGTTACAGGTGAAGCTTTCTTT,CASSLEGVTGEAFF,TRBV7-2,14,.,TRBJ1-1,.
TGTGCCAGCAGCCGTGGCAGGGAATCTTACAATGAGCAGTTCTTC,CASSRGRESYNEQFF,TRBV9,15,.,TRBJ2-1,.
TGTGCCAGCAGCGAGGGGGCAACTAATGAAAAACTGTTTTTT,CASSEGATNEKLFF,TRBV7-8,14,.,TRBJ1-4,.
TGCGCCAGCAGTCAAGGTATAACTAATGAAAAACTGTTTTTT,CASSQGITNEKLFF,TRBV23-1,14,once,TRBJ1-4,.
TGTGCCAGTACAGTCGGACAGGGTAGTTTCTATGGCTACACCTTC,CASTVGQGSFYGYTF,TRBV6-5,15,.,TRBJ1-2,TRBD1
TGTGCCAGCAGCTTTCTTCGGCAGAACACTGAAGCTTTCTTT,CASSFLRQNTEAFF,TRBV7-8,14,.,TRBJ1-1,.
TGTGCCAGCAATGACAGGAGGGGTGGCTACACCTTC,CASNDRRGGYTF,TRBV2,12,.,TRBJ1-2,.
TGTGCCAGCAGCCCCAGTCTATTAGCGGGGGTGTTGAATGAGCAGTTCTTC,CASSPSLLAGVLNEQFF,TRBV7-2,17,.,TRBJ2-1,TRBD2
TGTGCCAGTGGAAACGTGGTCGAGCAGTACTTC,CASGNVVEQYF,TRBV19,11,.,TRBJ2-7,.
TGTGCCAGCATCGCCGGGACAGTCGTCTACGAGCAGTACTTC,CASIAGTVVYEQYF,TRBV7-8,14,.,TRBJ2-7,TRBD1
TGCGCCAGCAGCGACGGGACTCCCCGGAACTATGGCTACACCTTC,CASSDGTPRNYGYTF,TRBV4-3,15,.,TRBJ1-2,.
TGTGCCAGTGCCGGGGCAGATACGCAGTATTTT,CASAGADTQYF,TRBV19,11,.,TRBJ2-3,.
TGTGCCAGCAGACCGGTGACAGGACCCGAGCAGTACTTC,CASRPVTGPEQYF,TRBV6-5,13,.,TRBJ2-7,.
TGTGCCAGCAGCTTATTTCGGGAGTCCTACGAGCAGTACTTC,CASSLFRESYEQYF,TRBV11-2,14,.,TRBJ2-7,.
TGTGCCAGCAGGTCACAGGACAATAGCAATCAGCCCCAGCATTTT,CASRSQDNSNQPQHF,TRBV2,15,.,TRBJ1-5,.
TGTGCCAGCAGCGCGGGCCCCAGCTACGAGCAGTACTTC,CASSAGPSYEQYF,TRBV7-2,13,.,TRBJ2-7,.
TGTGCCAGCAGTTTATTGGGCAACTACGAGCAGTACTTC,CASSLLGNYEQYF,TRBV27,13,once,TRBJ2-7,.
TGTGCCATCGTGGGCCTACAAGAGACCCAGTACTTC,CAIVGLQETQYF,TRBV7-9,12,.,TRBJ2-5,.
TGCGCCAGCAGCCAAGAGGGCTTACTAGCGGGGTTCATTACCGGGGAGCTGTTTTTT,CASSQEGLLAGFITGELFF,TRBV4-3,19,.,TRBJ2-2,TRBD2
TGTGCCAGCAGTAGACAGGGCGGCCAAGAGACCCAGTACTTC,CASSRQGGQETQYF,TRBV6-6,14,once,TRBJ2-5,TRBD1
TGTGCCAGCAGCATCAGGACAGGAGCGTCCTATGGCTACACCTTC,CASSIRTGASYGYTF,TRBV3-1/TRBV3-2,15,once,TRBJ1-2,TRBD1
TGCAGTGCTAGTGGGCGGGGGTTCTACAATGAGCAGTTCTTC,CSASGRGFYNEQFF,TRBV20-1,14,.,TRBJ2-1,TRBD2
TGCGCCAGCAGCTTGGGCGCGGGGACAGTCTACCAAGAGACCCAGTACTTC,CASSLGAGTVYQETQYF,TRBV5-1,17,.,TRBJ2-5,.
TGTGCCTGGAGGGGACAGGGAGGTCAGCCCCAGCATTTT,CAWRGQGGQPQHF,TRBV30,13,few,TRBJ1-5,TRBD1
TGTGCCACCAGCCGCGGGACAACCTACGAGCAGTACTTC,CATSRGTTYEQYF,TRBV15,13,.,TRBJ2-7,.
TGTGCCAGCAGCCCCGGGACGAATCAGGCCACTGAAGCTTTCTTT,CASSPGTNQATEAFF,TRBV13,15,.,TRBJ1-1,.
TGTGCCAGCAGTGAAGTAGGCTCGGGCAGCTACTATGGCTACACCTTC,CASSEVGSGSYYGYTF,TRBV6-1,16,.,TRBJ1-2,.
TGTGCCAGCAGTTATTCCGGGACAGGGAGCCATGGCTACACCTTC,CASSYSGTGSHGYTF,TRBV6-2/TRBV6-3,15,.,TRBJ1-2,TRBD1
TGTGCCAGCACCCCGAGGAGGGGAGCGAAAGATTCACCCCTCCACTTT,CASTPRRGAKDSPLHF,TRBV7-8,16,.,TRBJ1-6,.
TGTGCCAGCAGTTCCGTGGCTAGCTCAAGCCTTGAGCAGTTCTTC,CASSSVASSSLEQFF,TRBV6-2/TRBV6-3,15,.,TRBJ2-1,.
TGTGCCAGCAGCGGAGGGCCGGGGGGATACTACGAGCAGTACTTC,CASSGGPGGYYEQYF,TRBV9,15,.,TRBJ2-7,TRBD2
TGTGCCAGCAGCCCCACCAGGGGGTTCGCCTACAATGAGCAGTTCTTC,CASSPTRGFAYNEQFF,TRBV7-9,16,.,TRBJ2-1,TRBD1